This T cell receptor beta chain was identified during a study of T-cell reconstitution after alpha-beta-depleted transplantation in children. Preparation of the TCRbeta library used unique molecular identifiers. TCRdb analysed the PCR reads with MiXCR anew, one entry per CDR3 protein. Here the sample spans about a million distinct CDR3 sequences, less than 30% being singletons. Germline-derived CDR1 and CDR2 are SGHTA and FQGNSA. V shed 2 bases and J shed 2 bases, with 11 bases lying between them. The CDR3 has 15 residues. Study conclusions and caveats: T-cell numbers and diversity one year post-transplant derived largely from freshly generated T cells. Recipient T cells and thymic progenitors that survived were the source of the high TCRbeta diversity seen at day 60 in some patients. By about two months after transplant, alpha-beta T cells reportedly arose from several hundred graft clones that had expanded.

Regarding this clonotype: No antigen is known for it.

The specimen comprised PBMCs, mostly from graft donor cells, sampled 360 days after TCRalphabeta/CD19-depleted stem cell transplant. The rearrangement uses TRBV7-2 and TRBJ2-3; D uncertain. This receptor was taken from a boy under three years old who had a stem cell transplant for SCID, so the T cells may come from the graft donor. In nucleotides, the CDR3 is TGTGCCAGCAGCTTAAAACCGTCCCACACAGATACGCAGTATTTT. Its protein product is CASSLKPSHTDTQYF. Together with reference TRBV7-2 and TRBJ2-3, the CDR3 gives the full variable domain: GAGVSQSPSNKVTEKGKDVELRCDPISGHTALYWYRQSLGQGLEFLIYFQGNSAPDKSGLPSDRFSAERTGGSVSTLTIQRTQQEDSAVYLCASSLKPSHTDTQYFGPGTRLTVL.